This T cell receptor (beta chain) was recorded in a study of blood T cell repertoires in COVID-19. Looking at the study overall: Material from acute and convalescent COVID-19 was sourced from the United States, Italy and Spain. Sources were T cells, B-cell-depleted T cells, or PBMCs; the material itself was cDNA or gDNA.

Germline values: CDR1 ENHRY, CDR2 SYGVKD. Trimming left V 5 bases short and J 6 bases short, with 17 bases between. The CDR3 length is 16 residues. Study processing details: Amplifying reference gene primers gave estimates of nucleated cell counts. The method was immunoSEQ multiplex PCR; TCRdb's version includes in-frame clones alone and lacks a portion of them. V, J and clone size are those of that table, while D and trimming were read from the DNA. The sample lists roughly 80,000 clones, more than 70% occurring once. V usage is TRBV10-3 and J usage is TRBJ1-6; TRBD1 is a possible D gene (6 bases). This clonotype originated in a woman of 80 years or more with acute or convalescent COVID-19. Source material: peripheral blood. CDR3 sequence (DNA): TGTGCCATCAGTCCCCAGGGGCGAGGTGGTAATTCACCCCTCCACTTT. Its translation is CAISPQGRGGNSPLHF.